This TCR beta chain appears in the sequencing data of a study of OX40 agonist ivuxolimab in advanced cancers. In the study overall: Intravenous ivuxolimab was administered to patients every 2 weeks at 0.01 to 10 mg/kg. Recorded diagnoses for dose-escalation patients were hepatocellular carcinoma, melanoma, renal cell or head and neck cancer.

TCRdb's table, derived via immunoSEQ multiplex PCR, lists solely in-frame clones and lacks some. The data show about 50,000 clones, about 88% seen once. V dropped 3 bases and J dropped 2; count of bases not matched to a gene: 7. Germline V gene sequence: CDR1 SGHAT, CDR2 FQNNGV. This CDR3 is 15 amino acids long. The study sampled blood at baseline, cycle 4 day 1, and cycle 7 day 1. Sequences were derived from CD4+ or CD8+ T cells sorted from blood, sampled in a trial of the OX40 agonist ivuxolimab. The chain is built from TRBV11-2 and TRBJ2-7; 7 bases align to TRBD1. The clonotype was recovered from an adult with an advanced solid tumor such as melanoma, head and neck, liver or kidney cancer. The CDR3 DNA reads as TGTGCCAGCAGCTTGGACAGGCAGGAACCCTACGAGCAGTACTTC. It codes for CASSLDRQEPYEQYF.